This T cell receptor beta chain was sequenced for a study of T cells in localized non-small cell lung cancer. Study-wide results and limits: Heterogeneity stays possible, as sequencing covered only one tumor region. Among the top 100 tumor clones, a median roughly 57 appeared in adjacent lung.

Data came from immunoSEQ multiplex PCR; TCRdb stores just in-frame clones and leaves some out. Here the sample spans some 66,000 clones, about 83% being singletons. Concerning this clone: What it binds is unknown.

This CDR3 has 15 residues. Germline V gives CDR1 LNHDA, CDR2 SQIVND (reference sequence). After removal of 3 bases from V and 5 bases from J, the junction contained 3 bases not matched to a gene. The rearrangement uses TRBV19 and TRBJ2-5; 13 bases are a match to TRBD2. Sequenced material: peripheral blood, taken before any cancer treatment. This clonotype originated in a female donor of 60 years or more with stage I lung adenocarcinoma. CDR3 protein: CASSIRTSGSETQYF. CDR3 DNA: TGTGCCAGTAGTATTCGGACTAGCGGGAGTGAGACCCAGTACTTC.